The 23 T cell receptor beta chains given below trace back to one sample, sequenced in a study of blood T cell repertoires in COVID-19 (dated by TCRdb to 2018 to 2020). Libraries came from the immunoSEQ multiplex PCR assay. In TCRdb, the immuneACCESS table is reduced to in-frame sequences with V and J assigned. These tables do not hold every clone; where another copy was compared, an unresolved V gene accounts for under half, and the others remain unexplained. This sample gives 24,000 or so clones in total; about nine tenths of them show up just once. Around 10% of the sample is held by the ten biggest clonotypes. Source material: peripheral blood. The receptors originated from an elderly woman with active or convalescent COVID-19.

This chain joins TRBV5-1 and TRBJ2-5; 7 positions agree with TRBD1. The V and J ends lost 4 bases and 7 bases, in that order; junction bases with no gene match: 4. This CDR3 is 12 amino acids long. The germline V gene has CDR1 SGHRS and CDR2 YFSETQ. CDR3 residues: CASSGDSPTQYF. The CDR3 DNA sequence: TGCGCCAGCAGCGGGGACAGCCCGACCCAGTACTTC.

CDR3 DNA sequence: TGTGCCAGCATGGGGTGGGGCCGCTTTGGGTCTGGGGCCAACGTCCTGACTTTC. Translating gives CASMGWGRFGSGANVLTF. The chain carries TRBV2 and TRBJ2-6; a weak D match, TRBD1 (5 bases). The V gene lost 7 bases and the J gene lost 1 base, with 20 bases spanning the gap. Germline V CDR1 and CDR2: SNHLY, FYNNEI. The CDR3 consists of 18 residues.

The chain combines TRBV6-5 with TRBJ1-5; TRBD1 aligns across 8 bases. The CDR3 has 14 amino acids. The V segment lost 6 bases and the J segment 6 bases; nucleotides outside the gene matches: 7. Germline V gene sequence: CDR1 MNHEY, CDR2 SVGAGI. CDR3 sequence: CASRPTGEVQPQHF. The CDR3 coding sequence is TGTGCCAGCAGGCCGACAGGGGAGGTTCAGCCCCAGCATTTT.

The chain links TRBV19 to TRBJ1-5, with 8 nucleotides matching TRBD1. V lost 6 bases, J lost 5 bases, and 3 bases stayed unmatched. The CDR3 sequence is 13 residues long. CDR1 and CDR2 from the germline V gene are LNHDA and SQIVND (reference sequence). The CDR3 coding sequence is TGTGCCAGTAGGGACAGGGAGGATCAGCCCCAGCATTTT. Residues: CASRDREDQPQHF.

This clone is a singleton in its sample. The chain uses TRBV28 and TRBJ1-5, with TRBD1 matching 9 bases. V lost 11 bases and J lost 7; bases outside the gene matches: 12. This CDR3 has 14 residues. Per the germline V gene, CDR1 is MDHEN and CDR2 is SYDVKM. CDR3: CAAKGTGSAQPQHF. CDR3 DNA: TGTGCCGCCAAGGGGACAGGGTCGGCCCAGCCCCAGCATTTT. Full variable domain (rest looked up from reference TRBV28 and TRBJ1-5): DVKVTQSSRYLVKRTGEKVFLECVQDMDHENMFWYRQDPGLGLRLIYFSYDVKMKEKGDIPEGYSVSREKKERFSLILESASTNQTSMYLCAAKGTGSAQPQHFGDGTRLSIL.

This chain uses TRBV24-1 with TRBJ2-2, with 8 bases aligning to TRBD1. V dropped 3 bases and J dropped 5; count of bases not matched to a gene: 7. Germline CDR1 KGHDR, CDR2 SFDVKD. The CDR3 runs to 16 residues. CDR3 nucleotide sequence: TGTGCCACCAGTGATGAGACAGGGGTTCGGACCGGGGAGCTGTTTTTT. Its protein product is CATSDETGVRTGELFF.

In nucleotides, the CDR3 is TGTGCCAGCAGTCTAGCCGGGACAGGTATCTCCTACGAGCAGTACTTC. It yields the protein CASSLAGTGISYEQYF. This chain connects TRBV7-3 to TRBJ2-7, with 8 nucleotides matching TRBD1. J was trimmed by 0 bases and V by 6 bases; bases with no gene match: 10. CDR1 is SGHTA, CDR2 FQGTGA, per germline. The CDR3 contains 16 residues.

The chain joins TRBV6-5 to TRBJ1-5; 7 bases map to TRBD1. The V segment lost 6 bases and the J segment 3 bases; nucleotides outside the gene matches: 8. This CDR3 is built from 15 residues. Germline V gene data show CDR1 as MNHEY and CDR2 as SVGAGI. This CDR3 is CASSLRTGYNQPQHF. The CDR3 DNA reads TGTGCCAGCAGCCTTCGGACAGGTTACAATCAGCCCCAGCATTTT.

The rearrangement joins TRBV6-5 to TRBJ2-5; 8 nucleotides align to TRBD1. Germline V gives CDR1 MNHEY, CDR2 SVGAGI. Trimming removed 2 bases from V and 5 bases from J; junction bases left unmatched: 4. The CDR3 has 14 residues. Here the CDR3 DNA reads TGTGCCAGCAGTTACCTGACAGGGGATGAGACCCAGTACTTC. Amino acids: CASSYLTGDETQYF.

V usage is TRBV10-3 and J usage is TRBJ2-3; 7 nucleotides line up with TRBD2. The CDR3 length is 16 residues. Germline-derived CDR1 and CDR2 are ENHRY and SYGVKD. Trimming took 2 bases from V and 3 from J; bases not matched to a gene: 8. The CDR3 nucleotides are TGTGCCATCAGTGAGATGGGGGGGAGGGTTACAGATACGCAGTATTTT. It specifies CAISEMGGRVTDTQYF.

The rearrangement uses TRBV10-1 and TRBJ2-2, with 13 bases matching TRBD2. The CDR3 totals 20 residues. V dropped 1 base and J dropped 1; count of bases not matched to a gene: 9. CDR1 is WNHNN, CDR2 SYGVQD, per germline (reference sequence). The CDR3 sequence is CASSELFRLAGGLNTGELFF. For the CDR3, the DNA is TGCGCCAGCAGTGAGTTATTCAGACTAGCGGGGGGCCTGAACACCGGGGAGCTGTTTTTT.

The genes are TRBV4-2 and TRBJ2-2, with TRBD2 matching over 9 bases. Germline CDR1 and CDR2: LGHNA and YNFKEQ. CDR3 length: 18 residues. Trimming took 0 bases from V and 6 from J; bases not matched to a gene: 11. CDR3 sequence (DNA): TGTGCCAGCAGCCAAGAATCCCTTAGCGGGAGTCGGGCCGGGGAGCTGTTTTTT. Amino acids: CASSQESLSGSRAGELFF.

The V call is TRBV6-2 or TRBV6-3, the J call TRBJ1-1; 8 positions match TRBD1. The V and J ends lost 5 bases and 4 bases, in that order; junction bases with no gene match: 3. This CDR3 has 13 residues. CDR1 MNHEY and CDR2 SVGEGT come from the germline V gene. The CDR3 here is CASSRQGLTEAFF. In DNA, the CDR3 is TGTGCCAGCAGTAGACAGGGGCTCACTGAAGCTTTCTTT.

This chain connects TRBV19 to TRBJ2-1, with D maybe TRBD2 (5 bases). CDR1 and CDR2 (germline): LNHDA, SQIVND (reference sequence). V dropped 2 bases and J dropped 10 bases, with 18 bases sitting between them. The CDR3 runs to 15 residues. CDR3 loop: CASSIIAGETGEQFF. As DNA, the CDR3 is TGTGCCAGTAGTATAATAGCTGGGGAGACGGGAGAGCAGTTCTTC.

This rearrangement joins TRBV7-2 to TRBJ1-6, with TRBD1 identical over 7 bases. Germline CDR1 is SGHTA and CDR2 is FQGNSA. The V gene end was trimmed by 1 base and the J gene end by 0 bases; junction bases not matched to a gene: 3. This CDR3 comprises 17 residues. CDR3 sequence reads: CASSLVNRGSYNSPLHF. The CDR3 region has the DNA TGTGCCAGCAGCTTAGTGAACAGGGGCTCCTATAATTCACCCCTCCACTTT.

In DNA form, the CDR3 reads TGCGCCAGCAGCCAGGGCAGGGGACGAGACGGCTACACCTTC. It translates to CASSQGRGRDGYTF. The chain has TRBV4-3 and TRBJ1-2; possibly TRBD1 for D (6 bases). Trimming cost V 3 bases and J 8 bases, with 16 bases left between them. This CDR3 region has 14 residues. Germline V lookup: CDR1 LGHNA, CDR2 YSLEER.

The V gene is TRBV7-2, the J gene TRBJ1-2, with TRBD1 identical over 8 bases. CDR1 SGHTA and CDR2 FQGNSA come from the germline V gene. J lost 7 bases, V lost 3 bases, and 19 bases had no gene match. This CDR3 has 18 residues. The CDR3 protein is CASSFYLRTGTRKGGYTF. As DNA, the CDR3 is TGTGCCAGCAGCTTTTATCTACGGACAGGGACCCGTAAGGGTGGCTACACCTTC.

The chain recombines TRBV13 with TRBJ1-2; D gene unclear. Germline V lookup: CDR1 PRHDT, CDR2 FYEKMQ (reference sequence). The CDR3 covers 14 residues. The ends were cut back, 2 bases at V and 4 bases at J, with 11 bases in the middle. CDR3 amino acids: CASSLNEGTYGYTF. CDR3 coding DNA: TGTGCCAGCAGCTTAAATGAGGGTACCTATGGCTACACCTTC. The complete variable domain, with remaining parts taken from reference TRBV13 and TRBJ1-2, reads AAGVIQSPRHLIKEKRETATLKCYPIPRHDTVYWYQQGPGQDPQFLISFYEKMQSDKGSIPDRFSAQQFSDYHSELNMSSLELGDSALYFCASSLNEGTYGYTFGSGTRLTVV.

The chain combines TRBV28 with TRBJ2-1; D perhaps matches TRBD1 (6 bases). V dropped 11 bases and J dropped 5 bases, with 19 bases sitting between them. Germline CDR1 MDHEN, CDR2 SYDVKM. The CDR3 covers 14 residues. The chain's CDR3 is CAHKGHLGNNEQFF. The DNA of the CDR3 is TGTGCCCATAAGGGACACCTAGGAAACAATGAGCAGTTCTTC.

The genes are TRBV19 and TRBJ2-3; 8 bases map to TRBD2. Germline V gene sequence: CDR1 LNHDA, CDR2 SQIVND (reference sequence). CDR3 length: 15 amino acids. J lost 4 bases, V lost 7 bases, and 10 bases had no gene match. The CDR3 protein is CASTPGLGLPDTQYF. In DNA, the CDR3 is TGTGCCAGTACCCCGGGACTAGGTCTGCCAGATACGCAGTATTTT.

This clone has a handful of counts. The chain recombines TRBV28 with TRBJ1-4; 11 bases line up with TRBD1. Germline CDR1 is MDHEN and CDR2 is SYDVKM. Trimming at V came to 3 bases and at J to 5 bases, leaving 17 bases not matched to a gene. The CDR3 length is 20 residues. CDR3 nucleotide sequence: TGTGCCAGCAGTTTTCCCGCTCTCGGGACAGGGGGAAGTTTGAATGAAAAACTGTTTTTT. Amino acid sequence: CASSFPALGTGGSLNEKLFF.

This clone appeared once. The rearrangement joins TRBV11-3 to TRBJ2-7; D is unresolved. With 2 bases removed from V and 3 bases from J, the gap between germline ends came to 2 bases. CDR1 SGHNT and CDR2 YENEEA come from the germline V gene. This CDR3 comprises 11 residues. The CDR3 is CASSLHYEQYF. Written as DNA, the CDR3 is TGTGCCAGCAGCTTACACTACGAGCAGTACTTC.

The CDR3 DNA reads TGTGCCACCAGTGACTTCCAAGAGACCCAGTACTTC. Encoded protein: CATSDFQETQYF. The rearrangement uses TRBV24-1 and TRBJ2-5, with no clear D. Trimming stripped 4 bases from V and 1 base from J, with 3 bases between. Germline V gene sequence: CDR1 KGHDR, CDR2 SFDVKD. The CDR3 is 12 residues long.